These 11 T cell receptor beta chains came from one sample sequenced in a study of blood T cell repertoires in COVID-19. Sequencing was performed with immunoSEQ multiplex PCR; in TCRdb, only in-frame clones are kept and a portion is missing. Here the sample spans hundreds of thousands of clones, 75% to 90% being singletons. The sequencing input was peripheral blood. These receptors all come from a man aged 55 to 70 who had recovered from COVID-19.

This sequence joins TRBV7-3 and TRBJ2-3; 11 nucleotides agree with TRBD2. Germline V gene sequence: CDR1 SGHTA, CDR2 FQGTGA. With V trimmed by 3 bases and J by 3 bases, 2 bases remained unmatched. The CDR3 runs 15 residues. CDR3 protein: CASSLRLAGTDTQYF. CDR3 in DNA: TGTGCCAGCAGCTTGCGACTAGCGGGGACAGATACGCAGTATTTT.

The rearrangement uses TRBV7-3 and TRBJ2-3, with 8 bases matching TRBD1. Trimming cost V 6 bases and J 5 bases; bases outside gene matches: 4. The CDR3 has 13 amino acids. Germline values: CDR1 SGHTA, CDR2 FQGTGA. DNA of the CDR3: TGTGCCAGCAGTTCAGGGGGCCTAGATACGCAGTATTTT. Protein sequence: CASSSGGLDTQYF.

The rearrangement uses TRBV7-2 and TRBJ2-7; 12 bases are shared with TRBD1. Germline CDR1 reads SGHTA; CDR2 reads FQGNSA. This CDR3 contains 14 residues. J lost 4 bases, V lost 6 bases, and 4 bases had no gene match. The CDR3 here is CASSRDRGPYEQYF. The DNA of the CDR3 is TGTGCCAGCAGTCGGGACAGGGGGCCGTACGAGCAGTACTTC. Full variable domain (outside the CDR3, taken from reference TRBV7-2 and TRBJ2-7): GAGVSQSPSNKVTEKGKDVELRCDPISGHTALYWYRQSLGQGLEFLIYFQGNSAPDKSGLPSDRFSAERTGGSVSTLTIQRTQQEDSAVYLCASSRDRGPYEQYFGPGTRLTVT.

This clone has more than one count but fewer than ten. The J gene is TRBJ2-2, the V gene TRBV7-8; D possibly corresponds to TRBD1 (5 bases). V dropped 1 base and J dropped 3 bases, with 12 bases sitting between them. The CDR3 runs to 16 residues. Germline V gene data show CDR1 as SGHVS and CDR2 as FQNEAQ. The CDR3 DNA follows: TGTGCCAGCAGCTTAGGTGGCAGGGCGGACACCGGGGAGCTGTTTTTT. It yields the protein CASSLGGRADTGELFF.

The CDR3 sequence: CASSRTYSNQPQHF. The CDR3 nucleotides read TGTGCCAGCAGCCGGACTTATAGCAATCAGCCCCAGCATTTT. The J gene is TRBJ1-5, the V gene TRBV7-2; D unclear. Germline CDR1 SGHTA, CDR2 FQGNSA. This CDR3 region has 14 residues. Trimming took 5 bases from V and 0 from J, leaving 8 bases between them.

The V and J genes are TRBV5-8 and TRBJ1-4; TRBD1 matches at 7 bases. V was clipped by 5 bases and J by 5 bases; unmatched bases: 9. From germline, CDR1 is SGHTS and CDR2 YDEGEE. The CDR3 covers 15 residues. Here the CDR3 reads CASSPGVDRNEKLFF. The CDR3 DNA sequence: TGTGCCAGCAGTCCGGGGGTGGACAGGAATGAAAAACTGTTTTTT.

The V call is TRBV3-1 (or the pseudogene TRBV3-2), the J call TRBJ1-6; the D gene is possibly TRBD1 (5 bases). The CDR3 runs 14 residues. The germline V and J ends were trimmed by 2 bases and 9 bases, with 11 bases remaining between them. In germline, CDR1 is LGHDT, CDR2 YNNKEL (reference sequence). The CDR3 DNA reads TGTGCCAGCAGCCAAAACATGGGGGGTTCACCCCTCCACTTT. Its translation is CASSQNMGGSPLHF.

The CDR3 loop reads CATSRLAGAATDTQYF. The DNA of the CDR3 is TGTGCCACCAGCAGGTTAGCGGGGGCCGCCACAGATACGCAGTATTTT. This chain connects TRBV15 to TRBJ2-3; 9 bases are shared with TRBD2. V was clipped by 3 bases and J by 2 bases; unmatched bases: 6. CDR1 and CDR2 from the germline V gene are LNHNV and YYDKDF (reference sequence). The CDR3 runs 16 residues.

This chain uses TRBV15 with TRBJ2-1; TRBD2 matches 7 bases. The germline V gene has CDR1 LNHNV and CDR2 YYDKDF (reference sequence). V trimming: 6 bases; J trimming: 6 bases; junction bases outside the gene matches: 5. The CDR3 is 13 amino acids. The CDR3 protein is CATSGTNLNEQFF. The DNA for the CDR3 is TGTGCCACCAGTGGGACTAACCTCAATGAGCAGTTCTTC.

This chain links TRBV2 with TRBJ1-1, with D perhaps matching TRBD1 (6 bases). Germline V gene lookup returns CDR1 SNHLY and CDR2 FYNNEI. Trimming left V 6 bases short and J 1 base short, with 12 bases between. This CDR3 is 14 amino acids long. Here the CDR3 DNA reads TGTGCCAGCAGACTCAGGGGAGCGAACACTGAAGCTTTCTTT. It translates to CASRLRGANTEAFF.

The chain carries TRBV19 and TRBJ2-3, with D possibly matching TRBD2 (7 bases). V was clipped by 5 bases and J by 1 base, with 16 bases between them. The CDR3 is made up of 16 amino acids. Germline CDR1 is LNHDA and CDR2 is SQIVND (reference sequence). In DNA, the CDR3 is TGTGCCAGTAGTTTACCGGGGGGCGCGGGCACAGATACGCAGTATTTT. Amino acids: CASSLPGGAGTDTQYF. The full variable domain, rest sourced from reference TRBV19 and TRBJ2-3, is DGGITQSPKYLFRKEGQNVTLSCEQNLNHDAMYWYRQDPGQGLRLIYYSQIVNDFQKGDIAEGYSVSREKKESFPLTVTSAQKNPTAFYLCASSLPGGAGTDTQYFGPGTRLTVL.